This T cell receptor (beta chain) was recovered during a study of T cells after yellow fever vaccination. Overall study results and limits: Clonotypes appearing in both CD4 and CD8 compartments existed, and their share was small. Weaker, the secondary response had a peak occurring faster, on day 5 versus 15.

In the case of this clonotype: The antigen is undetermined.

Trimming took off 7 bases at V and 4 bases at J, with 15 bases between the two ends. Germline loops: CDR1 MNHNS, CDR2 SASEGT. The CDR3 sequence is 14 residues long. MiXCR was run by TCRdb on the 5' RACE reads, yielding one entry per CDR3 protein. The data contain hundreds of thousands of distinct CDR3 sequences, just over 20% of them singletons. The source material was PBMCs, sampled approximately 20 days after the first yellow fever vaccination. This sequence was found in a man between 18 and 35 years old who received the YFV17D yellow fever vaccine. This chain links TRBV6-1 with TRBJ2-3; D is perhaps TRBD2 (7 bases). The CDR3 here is CASKPPGGSDTQYF. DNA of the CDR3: TGTGCCAGCAAACCTCCGGGGGGCTCAGATACGCAGTATTTT.